These 21 T cell receptor beta chains share one sample of origin, sequenced in a study of cytomegalovirus exposure and HLA in healthy donors. The PCR made use of 60 Vbeta and 13 Jbeta primers. Repertoires were generated with immunoSEQ multiplex PCR, while TCRdb's copy carries only in-frame clones and drops some. The table records 150,000 to 200,000 clones, 81% of them present only once. Sequenced input: PBMCs. The receptors here all came from a man younger than 35 in good health and CMV-seronegative.

The sample holds a few counts of this clone. The chain employs TRBV5-6 and TRBJ2-7; TRBD2 is a possible D gene (6 bases). Between the trimmed V and J ends, which lost 3 bases and 1 base, there was a span of 17 bases. CDR3 size: 16 residues. CDR1 is SGHDT, CDR2 YYEEEE, per germline. The CDR3 sequence: CASSWVGLTGSYEQYF. The CDR3 coding sequence is TGTGCCAGCAGCTGGGTGGGACTGACGGGATCCTACGAGCAGTACTTC.

This sequence joins TRBV4-3 and TRBJ1-1; D possibly corresponds to TRBD1 (5 bases). This CDR3 contains 17 residues. Germline V gene lookup returns CDR1 LGHNA and CDR2 YSLEER. V was cut by 0 bases and J by 10 bases, with 24 bases left in between. CDR3 sequence reads: CASSQEYLRALEGLAFF. The CDR3 DNA follows: TGCGCCAGCAGCCAAGAGTACCTCCGGGCGTTGGAGGGACTAGCTTTCTTT.

This clone was seen more than once but under ten times. This chain connects TRBV2 to TRBJ2-1; a weak D match, TRBD1 (7 bases). This CDR3 comprises 13 residues. Trimming shortened V by 5 bases and J by 7 bases, and 12 bases separated the two germline ends. Germline lookup yields CDR1 SNHLY and CDR2 FYNNEI. CDR3 sequence reads: CASSPQGGNEQFF. In DNA, the CDR3 is TGTGCCAGCAGTCCCCAGGGGGGAAATGAGCAGTTCTTC. Drawing the rest from reference TRBV2 and TRBJ2-1, the complete variable domain is EPEVTQTPSHQVTQMGQEVILRCVPISNHLYFYWYRQILGQKVEFLVSFYNNEISEKSEIFDDQFSVERPDGSNFTLKIRSTKLEDSAMYFCASSPQGGNEQFFGPGTRLTVL.

This clone is medium-sized. Other nucleotide sequences in the sample specify the same CDR3. The rearrangement links TRBV6-4 to TRBJ2-1; TRBD2 matches at 12 bases. Germline loops: CDR1 MRHNA, CDR2 SNTAGT. V gave up 6 bases and J gave up 7 bases; unmatched junction bases: 4. The CDR3 consists of 14 residues. CDR3 loop: CASSSSGGANEQFF. CDR3 DNA sequence: TGTGCCAGCAGCTCTAGCGGGGGGGCAAATGAGCAGTTCTTC.

J is TRBJ2-1 and V is TRBV29-1; D is possibly TRBD2 (6 bases). The germline CDR1 and CDR2 sequences are SQVTM and ANQGSEA. This CDR3 spans 18 amino acids. The CDR3 DNA follows: TGCACCCCCCGAAGGGGAGGCGAAAAACTCTGCTCCTACAATGAGCAGTTCTTC. This translates into CTPRRGGEKLCSYNEQFF.

V and J are TRBV6-6 and TRBJ1-5; tentatively, D is TRBD1 (5 bases). The CDR3 length is 16 residues. V was cut by 5 bases and J by 0 bases, with 14 bases left in between. Germline lookup yields CDR1 MNHNY and CDR2 SVGAGI (reference sequence). CDR3 protein: CASSQGRMNSNQPQHF. The CDR3 DNA sequence: TGTGCCAGCAGTCAGGGCCGGATGAATAGCAATCAGCCCCAGCATTTT.

The V gene is TRBV30, the J gene TRBJ2-5; 8 bases map to TRBD1. This CDR3 has 16 amino acids. Germline CDR1 and CDR2: GTSNPN and SVGIG (reference sequence). V shed 0 bases, J shed 2 bases, and the junction held 8 bases outside the gene matches. The CDR3: CAWSVRPGGRQETQYF. The DNA for the CDR3 is TGTGCCTGGAGTGTACGACCAGGGGGCCGACAAGAGACCCAGTACTTC.

The V gene is TRBV4-1, the J gene TRBJ1-4; D gene unclear. The CDR3 spans 15 residues. With 4 bases removed from V and 8 bases from J, the gap between germline ends came to 17 bases. Germline loops: CDR1 MGHRA, CDR2 YSYEKL. The chain's CDR3 is CASSPDGEGGEKLFF. In DNA, the CDR3 is TGCGCCAGCAGCCCAGACGGGGAAGGCGGGGAAAAACTGTTTTTT.

The chain carries TRBV5-1 and TRBJ2-3, with TRBD1 identical over 10 bases. The V segment lost 1 base and the J segment 5 bases; nucleotides outside the gene matches: 4. CDR1 and CDR2 from the germline V gene are SGHRS and YFSETQ. This CDR3 has 15 amino acids. CDR3 protein: CASSLQGQGVDTQYF. The DNA of the CDR3 is TGCGCCAGCAGCTTGCAAGGACAGGGGGTAGATACGCAGTATTTT.

This clone came up a few times. The V and J genes are TRBV5-4 and TRBJ2-7; 7 bases are shared with TRBD1. The ends lost 0 bases at V and 4 bases at J; junction bases unmatched: 7. In germline, CDR1 is SGHNT, CDR2 YYREEE (reference sequence). There are 15 residues in the CDR3. CDR3 amino acids: CASSLDGDSNYEQYF. Written as DNA, the CDR3 is TGTGCCAGCAGCTTGGATGGGGACAGCAATTACGAGCAGTACTTC.

V gene TRBV7-9 combines with J gene TRBJ2-3; TRBD1 agrees at 10 bases. The V gene's germline CDR1 is SEHNR and CDR2 FQNEAQ (reference sequence). This CDR3 is built from 15 residues. V shed 4 bases and J 5 bases; nucleotides not matched to a gene: 6. The CDR3 loop is CASSSDRGRIDTQYF. As DNA, the CDR3 is TGTGCCAGCAGCTCTGACAGGGGGCGGATAGATACGCAGTATTTT.

The chain carries TRBV5-4 and TRBJ2-6, with 9 bases fitting TRBD1. V gave up 4 bases and J gave up 0 bases; unmatched junction bases: 11. The CDR3 loop spans 19 amino acids. Germline CDR1 and CDR2: SGHNT and YYREEE (reference sequence). As DNA, the CDR3 is TGTGCCAGCAGCACGCCCACCGGGACAGGGAGCTCTGGGGCCAACGTCCTGACTTTC. Its translation is CASSTPTGTGSSGANVLTF.

The chain employs TRBV15 and TRBJ1-4, with D tentatively TRBD1 (5 bases). The V and J ends lost 6 bases and 3 bases respectively, with 14 bases between them. CDR1 LNHNV and CDR2 YYDKDF come from the germline V gene (reference sequence). This CDR3 has 15 amino acids. CDR3 amino acids: CATSSGRGSNEKLFF. Here the CDR3 DNA reads TGTGCCACCAGTAGCGGCCGGGGCTCTAATGAAAAACTGTTTTTT.

The chain uses TRBV6-1 and TRBJ2-7; 11 nucleotides agree with TRBD1. CDR3 length: 14 residues. Trimming at V came to 7 bases and at J to 4 bases, leaving 6 bases not matched to a gene. Germline V CDR1 and CDR2: MNHNS, SASEGT. Written as DNA, the CDR3 is TGTGCCAGCACGAGGACAGGGGGCGAATACGAGCAGTACTTC. Translating it yields CASTRTGGEYEQYF.

The chain links TRBV5-4 to TRBJ2-1, with 7 bases aligning to TRBD2. Germline assignment: CDR1 SGHNT and CDR2 YYREEE (reference sequence). Trimming cost V 9 bases and J 3 bases; bases outside gene matches: 6. The CDR3 covers 13 residues. Here the CDR3 DNA reads TGTGCCATCCCTAGCGGAAACTACAATGAGCAGTTCTTC. Translation: CAIPSGNYNEQFF.

The chain employs TRBV29-1 and TRBJ1-4; TRBD1 aligns across 8 bases. This CDR3 contains 14 residues. Germline values: CDR1 SQVTM, CDR2 ANQGSEA. V was clipped by 6 bases and J by 2 bases; unmatched bases: 5. The DNA for the CDR3 is TGCAGCGTAGCCCAGGGGGCGACTAATGAAAAACTGTTTTTT. Amino acid sequence: CSVAQGATNEKLFF.

CDR3 DNA: TGTGCCAGCAGCTTAGTCGGCAGACAGACTAATTCACCCCTCCACTTT. This codes for CASSLVGRQTNSPLHF. This chain joins TRBV7-2 and TRBJ1-6; TRBD1 is a possible D gene (5 bases). The CDR3 runs 16 residues. V was trimmed by 1 base and J by 6 bases, leaving 13 bases between them. Germline CDR1 and CDR2: SGHTA and FQGNSA.

This clone was recorded a few times. V is TRBV7-2 and J is TRBJ2-2, with 16 bases that match TRBD2. The CDR3 length is 17 residues. The V gene end was trimmed by 6 bases and the J gene end by 7 bases; junction bases not matched to a gene: 8. CDR1 SGHTA and CDR2 FQGNSA come from the germline V gene. This chain's CDR3 is CASRSGTSGGAFGELFF. The DNA for the CDR3 is TGTGCCAGCAGGTCCGGGACTAGCGGGGGGGCTTTCGGGGAGCTGTTTTTT. The entire variable domain, with the rest obtained from reference TRBV7-2 and TRBJ2-2, is as follows: GAGVSQSPSNKVTEKGKDVELRCDPISGHTALYWYRQSLGQGLEFLIYFQGNSAPDKSGLPSDRFSAERTGGSVSTLTIQRTQQEDSAVYLCASRSGTSGGAFGELFFGEGSRLTVL.

The CDR3 bases are TGTGCCAGCAGCGTAGAGGCGGGGGGATACAACAACGAGCAGTACTTC. Its protein is CASSVEAGGYNNEQYF. The chain links TRBV9 to TRBJ2-7, with 8 positions matching TRBD2. The junction had 10 bases not matched to a gene; V was cut back by 0 bases and J by 5 bases. CDR1 and CDR2 from the germline V gene are SGDLS and YYNGEE. The length of the CDR3 is 16 residues.

The chain couples TRBV10-3 to TRBJ2-1, with D maybe TRBD1 (6 bases). Germline V gene sequence: CDR1 ENHRY, CDR2 SYGVKD. The CDR3 consists of 16 residues. Trimming removed 5 bases at V and 6 bases at J, with 20 bases between. The CDR3 loop reads CAISTGTTPRGNEQFF. The CDR3, as DNA: TGTGCCATCAGTACCGGGACAACACCAAGGGGCAATGAGCAGTTCTTC.

This clone was seen a few times. The gene calls are TRBV6-6 and TRBJ2-7; D possibly corresponds to TRBD2 (6 bases). The CDR3 runs to 13 residues. Trimming shortened V by 7 bases and J by 4 bases, and 14 bases separated the two germline ends. From germline, CDR1 is MNHNY and CDR2 SVGAGI (reference sequence). The CDR3 loop reads CASIEPGLYEQYF. CDR3 DNA sequence: TGTGCCAGCATCGAACCGGGACTGTACGAGCAGTACTTC.